These 6 T cell receptor beta chains originate from one sample sequenced in a study of blood T cell repertoires in COVID-19. The data were produced by immunoSEQ multiplex PCR, yet TCRdb's version contains in-frame clones alone and is incomplete. The data show approximately 140,000 clones, about 89% seen once. Source material: peripheral blood. The receptors here all came from a man aged 50-60 years with active or convalescent COVID-19.

The V call is TRBV19, the J call TRBJ1-2, with TRBD1 matching 10 bases. This CDR3 spans 14 amino acids. Germline trimming cut 8 bases from V and 6 bases from J; bases unmatched to any gene: 9. Germline V gives CDR1 LNHDA, CDR2 SQIVND (reference sequence). CDR3 sequence: CASYKTGGNDGYTF. The CDR3 DNA reads TGTGCCAGTTACAAGACAGGGGGCAACGATGGCTACACCTTC.

The CDR3: CASSRTGVFTYNEQFF. DNA for the CDR3: TGCGCCAGCAGCCGGACAGGGGTTTTCACCTACAATGAGCAGTTCTTC. V gene TRBV5-1 combines with J gene TRBJ2-1, with 9 bases fitting TRBD1. J lost 2 bases, V lost 4 bases, and 7 bases had no gene match. This CDR3 comprises 16 residues. CDR1 and CDR2 from the germline V gene are SGHRS and YFSETQ.

The gene calls are TRBV28 and TRBJ2-1; D is undetermined. Deletions cut 7 bases from V and 0 bases from J, with 10 bases between. CDR1 and CDR2 from the germline V gene are MDHEN and SYDVKM. This CDR3 is 14 amino acids long. As DNA, the CDR3 is TGTGCCAGCACTGGTCTAAGCTCCTACAATGAGCAGTTCTTC. Protein product: CASTGLSSYNEQFF.

This clone has just a few counts. CDR3 in amino acids: CASSSPGHGSNEKLFF. In DNA form, the CDR3 reads TGTGCCAGCAGCTCGCCGGGACACGGGTCTAATGAAAAACTGTTTTTT. V is TRBV5-4 and J is TRBJ1-4; weak D call: TRBD1 (6 bases). CDR1 is SGHNT, CDR2 YYREEE, per germline (reference sequence). The CDR3 length is 16 residues. V was trimmed by 3 bases and J by 3 bases, leaving 15 bases between them.

The rearrangement links TRBV10-1 to TRBJ1-6, with a tentative D call TRBD1 (6 bases). V dropped 0 bases and J dropped 13 bases, with 13 bases sitting between them. This CDR3 region has 14 residues. Germline loops: CDR1 WNHNN, CDR2 SYGVQD (reference sequence). The CDR3 DNA reads TGCGCCAGCAGTGAGTCGGGGGCAGCTGGGCCCCTCCACTTT. It codes for CASSESGAAGPLHF.

The chain joins TRBV9 to TRBJ1-2; TRBD1 matches at 12 bases. Unmatched junction bases numbered 8, after V lost 4 bases and J lost 7 bases. The germline CDR1 and CDR2 sequences are SGDLS and YYNGEE. The CDR3 covers 15 residues. The CDR3 coding sequence is TGTGCCAGCAGCCCACGGGACAGGGGGCTGCCTGGCTACACCTTC. This gives the protein CASSPRDRGLPGYTF. Full variable domain (outside the CDR3, taken from reference TRBV9 and TRBJ1-2): DSGVTQTPKHLITATGQRVTLRCSPRSGDLSVYWYQQSLDQGLQFLIQYYNGEERAKGNILERFSAQQFPDLHSELNLSSLELGDSALYFCASSPRDRGLPGYTFGSGTRLTVV.